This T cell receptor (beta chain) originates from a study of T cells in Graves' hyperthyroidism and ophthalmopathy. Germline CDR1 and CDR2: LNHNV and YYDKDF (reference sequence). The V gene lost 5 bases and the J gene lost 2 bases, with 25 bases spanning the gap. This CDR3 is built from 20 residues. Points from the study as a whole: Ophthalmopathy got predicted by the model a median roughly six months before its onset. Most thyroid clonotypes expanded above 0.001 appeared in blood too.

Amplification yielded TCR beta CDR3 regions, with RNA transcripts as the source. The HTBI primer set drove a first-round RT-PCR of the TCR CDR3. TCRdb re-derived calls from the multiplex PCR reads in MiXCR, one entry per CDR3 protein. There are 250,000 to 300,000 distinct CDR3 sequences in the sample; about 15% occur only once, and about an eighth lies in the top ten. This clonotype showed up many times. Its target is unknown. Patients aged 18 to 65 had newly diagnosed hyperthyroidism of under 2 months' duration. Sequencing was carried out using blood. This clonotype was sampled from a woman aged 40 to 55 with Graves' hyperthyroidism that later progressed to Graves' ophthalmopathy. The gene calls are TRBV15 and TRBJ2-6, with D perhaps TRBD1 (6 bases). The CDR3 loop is CATSEGKDSPWVAGANVLTF. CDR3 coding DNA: TGTGCCACCAGCGAAGGGAAGGACAGCCCCTGGGTCGCTGGGGCCAACGTCCTGACTTTC.